The T cell receptor beta chain described here comes from a study of shared clonotypes between healthy human individuals. General study results and limits: Read depth was anticipated to influence clonotype sharing among donors.

Concerning this clone itself: Its antigen is unknown.

Germline V gene sequence: CDR1 WSHSY, CDR2 SAAADI. J lost 5 bases, V lost 6 bases, and 5 bases had no gene match. CDR3 size: 14 residues. Each unsorted PBMC replicate got 300 ng genomic DNA, 25,000 to 30,000 genomes. Produced via immunoSEQ multiplex PCR; TCRdb's table is partial and in-frame only. This sample has around 500,000 clones, with approximately 81% found just once. The sequenced sample consisted of PBMCs. The receptor was isolated from a woman between 35 and 50 years old in good health. Some clones in this sample may be carry-over from other donors' samples. The chain is built from TRBV10-2 and TRBJ2-1; 9 bases fit TRBD2. The DNA for the CDR3 is TGCGCCAGCAGGGCTAGCGGGATCGACAATGAGCAGTTCTTC. It yields the protein CASRASGIDNEQFF.